Here is one T cell receptor (beta chain) with its context. Its matching antigen is unknown. CDR1 SGHTS and CDR2 YDEGEE come from the germline V gene. With V trimmed by 3 bases and J by 1 base, 5 bases remained unmatched. The CDR3 contains 15 residues. PCR employed 60 Vbeta and 13 Jbeta primers. TCRdb's copy holds only in-frame clones and misses some; the assay was immunoSEQ multiplex PCR. Here the sample spans over 150,000 clones, roughly 84% being singletons. The data belong to a study of cytomegalovirus exposure and HLA in healthy donors. Study background: About 200 million T cells yielded approximately 100 million unique TCR beta sequences, as an earlier analysis found.

General study results and limits: Associated with cytomegalovirus, according to the listing, were approximately 160 TCR beta chains. V- and J-gene trimming of TCR beta was linked (in a later analysis) to a missense DCLRE1C variant.

The chain combines TRBV5-8 with TRBJ2-7; TRBD1 matches 9 bases. The sequence was collected from a boy aged 2 to 10 in good health and CMV-seronegative. The sample was PBMCs. The DNA for the CDR3 is TGTGCCAGCAGCTCCGCCGGGACAGGGTCCTACGAGCAGTACTTC. Protein sequence: CASSSAGTGSYEQYF.